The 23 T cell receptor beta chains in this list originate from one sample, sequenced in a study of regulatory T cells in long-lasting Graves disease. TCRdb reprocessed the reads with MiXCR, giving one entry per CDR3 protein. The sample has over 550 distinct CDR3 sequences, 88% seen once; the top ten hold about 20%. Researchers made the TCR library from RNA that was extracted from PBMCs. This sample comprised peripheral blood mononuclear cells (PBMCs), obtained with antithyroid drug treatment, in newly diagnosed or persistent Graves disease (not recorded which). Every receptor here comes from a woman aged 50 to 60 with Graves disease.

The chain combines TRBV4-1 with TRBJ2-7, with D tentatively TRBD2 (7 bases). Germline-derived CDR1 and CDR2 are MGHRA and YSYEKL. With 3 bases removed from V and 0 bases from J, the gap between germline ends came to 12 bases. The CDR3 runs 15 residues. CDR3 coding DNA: TGCGCCAGCAGCCACAGGGGAGGGGGCTCCTACGAGCAGTACTTC. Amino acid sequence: CASSHRGGGSYEQYF.

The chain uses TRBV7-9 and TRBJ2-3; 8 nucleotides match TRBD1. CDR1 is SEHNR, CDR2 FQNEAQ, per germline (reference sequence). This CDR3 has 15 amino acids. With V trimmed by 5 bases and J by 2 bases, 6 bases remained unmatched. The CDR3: CASSTHRGNTDTQYF. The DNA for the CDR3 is TGTGCCAGCAGCACACACAGGGGGAACACAGATACGCAGTATTTT.

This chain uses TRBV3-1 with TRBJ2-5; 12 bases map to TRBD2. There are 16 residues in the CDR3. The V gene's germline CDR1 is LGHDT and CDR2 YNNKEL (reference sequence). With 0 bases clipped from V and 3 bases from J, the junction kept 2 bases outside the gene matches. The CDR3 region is CASSQDRLAGEETQYF. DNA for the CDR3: TGTGCCAGCAGCCAAGATAGACTAGCGGGAGAAGAGACCCAGTACTTC.

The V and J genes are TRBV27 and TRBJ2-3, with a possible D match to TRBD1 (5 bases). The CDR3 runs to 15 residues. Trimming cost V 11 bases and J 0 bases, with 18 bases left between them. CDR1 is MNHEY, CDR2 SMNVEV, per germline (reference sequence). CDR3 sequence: CASQPGFSSTDTQYF. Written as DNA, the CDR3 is TGTGCCTCTCAACCAGGGTTTTCTAGCACAGATACGCAGTATTTT.

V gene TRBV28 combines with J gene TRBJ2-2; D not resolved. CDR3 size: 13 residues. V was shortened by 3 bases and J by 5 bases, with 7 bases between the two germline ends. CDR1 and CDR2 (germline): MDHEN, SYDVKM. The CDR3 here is CASSLYGTGELFF. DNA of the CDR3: TGTGCCAGCAGTTTGTATGGTACCGGGGAGCTGTTTTTT.

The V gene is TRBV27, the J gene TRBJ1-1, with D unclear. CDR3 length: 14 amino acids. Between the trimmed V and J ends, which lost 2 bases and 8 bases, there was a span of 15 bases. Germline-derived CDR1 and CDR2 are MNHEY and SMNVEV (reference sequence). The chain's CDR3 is CASSLKVRTGEAFF. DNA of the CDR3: TGTGCCAGCAGTTTAAAAGTGCGGACCGGGGAAGCTTTCTTT.

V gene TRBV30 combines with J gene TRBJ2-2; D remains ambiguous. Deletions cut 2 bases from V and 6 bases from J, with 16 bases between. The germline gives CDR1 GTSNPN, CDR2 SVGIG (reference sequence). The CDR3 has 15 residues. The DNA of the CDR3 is TGTGCCTGGAGTAAGGTTACTCTTGCCTCCGGGGAGCTGTTTTTT. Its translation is CAWSKVTLASGELFF.

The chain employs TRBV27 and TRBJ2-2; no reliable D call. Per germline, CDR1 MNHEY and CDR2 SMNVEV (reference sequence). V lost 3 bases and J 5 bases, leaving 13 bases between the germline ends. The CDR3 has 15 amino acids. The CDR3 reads CASSFRASGTGELFF. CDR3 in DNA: TGTGCCAGCAGTTTCCGGGCCTCTGGGACCGGGGAGCTGTTTTTT.

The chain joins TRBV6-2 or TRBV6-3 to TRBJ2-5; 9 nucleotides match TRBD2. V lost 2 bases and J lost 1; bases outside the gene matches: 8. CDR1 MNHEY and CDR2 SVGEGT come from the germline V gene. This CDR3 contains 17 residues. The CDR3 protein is CASSYDSPSGAQETQYF. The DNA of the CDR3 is TGTGCCAGCAGTTACGACTCGCCTAGCGGGGCCCAAGAGACCCAGTACTTC.

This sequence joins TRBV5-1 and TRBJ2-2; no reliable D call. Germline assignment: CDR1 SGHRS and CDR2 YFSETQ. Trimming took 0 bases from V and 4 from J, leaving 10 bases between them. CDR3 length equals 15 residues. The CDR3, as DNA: TGCGCCAGCAGCTTGGATGAGAGAAGCACCGGGGAGCTGTTTTTT. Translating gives CASSLDERSTGELFF.

CDR3 nucleotides: TGTGCCAGCAGCGTAGGACAGGGAAACAACGAGCAGTACTTC. Its translation is CASSVGQGNNEQYF. The chain is built from TRBV9 and TRBJ2-7; 7 positions match TRBD1. Trimming removed 0 bases from V and 5 bases from J; junction bases left unmatched: 5. Germline lookup yields CDR1 SGDLS and CDR2 YYNGEE. The CDR3 runs to 14 residues.

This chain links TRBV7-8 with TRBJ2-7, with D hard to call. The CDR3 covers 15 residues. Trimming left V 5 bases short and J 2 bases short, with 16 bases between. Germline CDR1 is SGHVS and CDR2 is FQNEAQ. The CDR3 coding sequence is TGTGCCAGCAGCCTGGGCGAGGACGGAGCCTACGAGCAGTACTTC. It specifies CASSLGEDGAYEQYF.

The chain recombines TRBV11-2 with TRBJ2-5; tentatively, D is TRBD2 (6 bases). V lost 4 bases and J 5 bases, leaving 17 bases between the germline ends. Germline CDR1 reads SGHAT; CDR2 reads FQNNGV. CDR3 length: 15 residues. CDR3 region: CASSSPLGLHETQYF. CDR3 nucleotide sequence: TGTGCCAGCAGCTCCCCGTTGGGACTTCACGAGACCCAGTACTTC.

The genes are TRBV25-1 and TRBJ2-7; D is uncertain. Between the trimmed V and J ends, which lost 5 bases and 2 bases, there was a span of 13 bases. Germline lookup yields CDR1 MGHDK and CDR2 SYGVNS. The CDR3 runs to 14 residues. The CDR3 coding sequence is TGTGCCAGCAGTTTTCACAACAGAACCTACGAGCAGTACTTC. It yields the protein CASSFHNRTYEQYF.

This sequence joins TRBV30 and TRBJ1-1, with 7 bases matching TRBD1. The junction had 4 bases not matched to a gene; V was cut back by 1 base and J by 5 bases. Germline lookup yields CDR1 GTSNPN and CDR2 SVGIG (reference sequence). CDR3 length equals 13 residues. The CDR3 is CAWSGQGGTEAFF. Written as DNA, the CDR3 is TGTGCCTGGAGTGGACAGGGAGGGACTGAAGCTTTCTTT.

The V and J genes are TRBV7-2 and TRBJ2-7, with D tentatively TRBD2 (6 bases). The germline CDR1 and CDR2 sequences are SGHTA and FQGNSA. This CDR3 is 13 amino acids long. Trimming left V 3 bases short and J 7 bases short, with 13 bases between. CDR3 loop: CASSLPGLREQYF. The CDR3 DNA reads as TGTGCCAGCAGCTTGCCGGGACTCCGGGAGCAGTACTTC.

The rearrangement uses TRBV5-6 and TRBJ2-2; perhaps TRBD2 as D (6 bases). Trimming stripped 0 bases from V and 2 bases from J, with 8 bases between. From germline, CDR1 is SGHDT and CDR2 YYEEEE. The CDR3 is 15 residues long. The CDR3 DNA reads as TGTGCCAGCAGCTTGGTGGGACTTAACACCGGGGAGCTGTTTTTT. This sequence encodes CASSLVGLNTGELFF.

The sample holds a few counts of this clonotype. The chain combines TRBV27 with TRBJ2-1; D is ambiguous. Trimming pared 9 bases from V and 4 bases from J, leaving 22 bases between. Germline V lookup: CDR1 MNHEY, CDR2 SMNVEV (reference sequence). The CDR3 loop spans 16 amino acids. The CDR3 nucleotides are TGTGCCAGTGCTCCCGTGGGCCAACGAGGATACAATGAGCAGTTCTTC. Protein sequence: CASAPVGQRGYNEQFF.

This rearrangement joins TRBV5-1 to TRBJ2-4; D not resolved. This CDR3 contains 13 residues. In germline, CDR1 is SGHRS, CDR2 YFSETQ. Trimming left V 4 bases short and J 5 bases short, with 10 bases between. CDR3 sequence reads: CASSLESENIQYF. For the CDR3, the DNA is TGCGCCAGCAGCCTGGAGTCGGAAAACATTCAGTACTTC.

The CDR3 DNA sequence: TGTGCCAGTAGTGGTAGCGCCCAAGAGACCCAGTACTTC. This codes for CASSGSAQETQYF. This chain joins TRBV19 and TRBJ2-5, with D possibly being TRBD2 (5 bases). Trimming stripped 5 bases from V and 1 base from J, with 8 bases between. In germline, CDR1 is LNHDA, CDR2 SQIVND (reference sequence). CDR3 length: 13 residues.

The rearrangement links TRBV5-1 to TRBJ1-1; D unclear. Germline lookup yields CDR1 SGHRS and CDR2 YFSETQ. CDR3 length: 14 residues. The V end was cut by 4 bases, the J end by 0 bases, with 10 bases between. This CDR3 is CASSVGNLNTEAFF. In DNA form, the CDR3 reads TGCGCCAGCAGCGTGGGGAACTTGAACACTGAAGCTTTCTTT.

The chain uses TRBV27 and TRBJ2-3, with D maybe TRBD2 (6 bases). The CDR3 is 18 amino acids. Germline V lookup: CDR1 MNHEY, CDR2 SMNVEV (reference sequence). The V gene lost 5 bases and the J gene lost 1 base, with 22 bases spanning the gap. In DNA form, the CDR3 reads TGTGCCAGCAGTCTACGGGCCTTCCGGGACTTGGGCACAGATACGCAGTATTTT. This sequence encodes CASSLRAFRDLGTDTQYF.

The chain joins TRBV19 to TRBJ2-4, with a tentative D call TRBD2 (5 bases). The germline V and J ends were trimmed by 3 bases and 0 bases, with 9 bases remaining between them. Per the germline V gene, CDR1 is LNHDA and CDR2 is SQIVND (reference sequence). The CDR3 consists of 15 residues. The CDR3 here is CASSMVGEAKNIQYF. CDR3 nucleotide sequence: TGTGCCAGTAGTATGGTCGGGGAAGCCAAAAACATTCAGTACTTC.